The 13 T cell receptor beta chains below come from one sample, sequenced in a study of human T cells and chemical hapten exposure (dated by TCRdb to the early 2020s). Total RNA was isolated from unfractionated whole blood collected in Tempus Blood RNA tubes. The receptor library was made with 5' RACE. The run used an Illumina MiSeq. TCRdb ran its own pipeline on the public reads, namely fastp trimming at Q25 and MiXCR clone calling, and kept in-frame beta chains. Each entry is one CDR3 protein sequence, shown with its most common DNA and genes. Within this sample are about 81,000 distinct CDR3 sequences, with less than 9.5% of them counted one time only. The top ten clones comprise approximately 2.3% of the sample. The receptor source for this set is a male donor in good health.

In its sample, this clonotype was seen a few times. The chain links TRBV20-1 to TRBJ1-5, with D possibly TRBD1 on 6 matching bases. CDR3 length: 15 amino acids. Trimming pared 6 bases from V and 0 bases from J, leaving 15 bases between. Germline CDR1 DFQATT, CDR2 SNEGSKA (reference sequence). Written as DNA, the CDR3 is TGCAGTGCGCGGGGGGGGGCCGGTAGCAATCAGCCCCAGCATTTT. This encodes CSARGGAGSNQPQHF.

The table lists this clonotype with many counts. The rearrangement joins TRBV25-1 to TRBJ2-3, with TRBD2 identical over 12 bases. CDR1 is MGHDK and CDR2 is SYGVNS in the germline V gene. The CDR3 has 17 residues. Unmatched junction bases numbered 4, after V lost 2 bases and J lost 1 base. CDR3 in amino acids: CASSEGTSGFGTDTQYF. CDR3 sequence (DNA): TGTGCCAGCAGTGAAGGGACTAGCGGGTTTGGCACAGATACGCAGTATTTT.

Many counts were recorded for this clonotype. The V call is TRBV12-3 or TRBV12-4, the J call TRBJ2-4; D unresolved. The V end lost 5 bases, the J end lost 15 bases, and 17 bases lay between the germline ends. CDR3 length: 12 amino acids. CDR3 sequence (DNA): TGTGCCAGCAGTCGATCGCCGGGCGCTCGGTACTTC. It specifies CASSRSPGARYF.

This clonotype was counted only a few times. This CDR3 is CASSQVNRGTEAFF. CDR3 sequence (DNA): TGTGCCAGCAGCCAGGTCAACAGGGGAACTGAAGCTTTCTTT. The V call is TRBV3-1, the J call TRBJ1-1; 7 nucleotides align to TRBD1. There are 14 residues in the CDR3. V shed 3 bases and J 5 bases; nucleotides not matched to a gene: 6. Per germline, CDR1 LGHDT and CDR2 YNNKEL (reference sequence).

The V call is TRBV18, the J call TRBJ1-6; TRBD1 might be the D (6 bases). The CDR3 extends over 14 amino acids. V was pared by 5 bases and J by 10 bases, with 15 bases between. Germline lookup yields CDR1 KGHSH and CDR2 LQKENI. CDR3 bases: TGTGCCAGCTCAGCGACAGGTAGAGGATCACCCCTCCACTTT. Translated, it gives CASSATGRGSPLHF.

This clonotype was recorded many times. The rearrangement uses TRBV12-3 or TRBV12-4 and TRBJ2-1, with D perhaps TRBD2 (6 bases). The CDR3 is 13 residues long. V was pared by 7 bases and J by 9 bases, with 16 bases between. CDR3 region: CASKLPGGFEQFF. The CDR3 nucleotides read TGTGCCAGCAAGTTACCCGGGGGTTTTGAGCAGTTCTTC.

The sample holds a few counts of this clonotype. The genes are TRBV20-1 and TRBJ2-7; D may correspond to TRBD1 or TRBD2 (5 bases each). V was cut by 3 bases and J by 2 bases, with 17 bases left in between. This CDR3 spans 15 amino acids. Germline V gene lookup returns CDR1 DFQATT and CDR2 SNEGSKA (reference sequence). CDR3 nucleotide sequence: TGCAGTGCTAGCGATCCCGGGGCCACGACCTACGAGCAGTACTTC. This sequence encodes CSASDPGATTYEQYF.

This clonotype showed up just a few times. The V gene is TRBV7-9, the J gene TRBJ2-1; D remains ambiguous. The CDR3 covers 13 residues. Germline V gene sequence: CDR1 SEHNR, CDR2 FQNEAQ (reference sequence). V was shortened by 4 bases and J by 4 bases, with 8 bases between the two germline ends. The CDR3 is CASSSSHYNEQFF. In DNA, the CDR3 is TGTGCCAGCAGCTCTTCCCATTACAATGAGCAGTTCTTC.

This clonotype was counted between two and nine times. The V and J genes are TRBV27 and TRBJ2-3; 10 bases line up with TRBD2. Trimming at V came to 7 bases and at J to 7 bases, leaving 11 bases not matched to a gene. The CDR3 has 15 amino acids. Germline V lookup: CDR1 MNHEY, CDR2 SMNVEV (reference sequence). The CDR3 loop is CASTLGLADFHTQYF. For the CDR3, the DNA is TGTGCCAGCACCCTTGGACTAGCGGACTTCCATACGCAGTATTTT.

This clonotype was recorded at least ten times. The chain joins TRBV7-2 to TRBJ1-2, with 9 bases matching TRBD1. Unmatched junction bases numbered 4, after V lost 2 bases and J lost 3 bases. Per germline, CDR1 SGHTA and CDR2 FQGNSA. This CDR3 has 15 amino acids. CDR3 sequence (DNA): TGTGCCAGCAGCTTACTGACAGGGGGTTACTATGGCTACACCTTC. Amino acids: CASSLLTGGYYGYTF.

The chain recombines TRBV5-8 with TRBJ1-3, with D unresolved. Trimming cost V 6 bases and J 1 base, with 8 bases left between them. CDR1 is SGHTS and CDR2 is YDEGEE in the germline V gene. The CDR3 is 13 residues long. This chain's CDR3 is CASNGYSGNTIYF. CDR3 nucleotides: TGTGCCAGCAACGGCTATTCTGGAAACACCATATATTTT.

This clonotype was seen at least ten times. CDR3 DNA: TGTGCCAGCAGTTTGGGAGGGCGGATTTCAAATGAGCAGTTCTTC. Its translation: CASSLGGRISNEQFF. The V call is TRBV12-3 or TRBV12-4, the J call TRBJ2-1, with 7 bases fitting TRBD2. Unmatched junction bases numbered 9, after V lost 3 bases and J lost 7 bases. This CDR3 has 15 residues.

This clonotype was counted at least ten times. This chain uses TRBV29-1 with TRBJ2-5; no clear D gene. The germline CDR1 and CDR2 sequences are SQVTM and ANQGSEA. This CDR3 region has 13 residues. V lost 7 bases and J lost 1, with 13 bases in between. CDR3 sequence reads: CSAQDASQETQYF. The CDR3 DNA sequence: TGCAGCGCCCAGGATGCCTCCCAAGAGACCCAGTACTTC. Full variable domain (rest looked up from reference TRBV29-1 and TRBJ2-5): SAVISQKPSRDICQRGTSLTIQCQVDSQVTMMFWYRQQPGQSLTLIATANQGSEATYESGFVIDKFPISRPNLTFSTLTVSNMSPEDSSIYLCSAQDASQETQYFGPGTRLLVL.